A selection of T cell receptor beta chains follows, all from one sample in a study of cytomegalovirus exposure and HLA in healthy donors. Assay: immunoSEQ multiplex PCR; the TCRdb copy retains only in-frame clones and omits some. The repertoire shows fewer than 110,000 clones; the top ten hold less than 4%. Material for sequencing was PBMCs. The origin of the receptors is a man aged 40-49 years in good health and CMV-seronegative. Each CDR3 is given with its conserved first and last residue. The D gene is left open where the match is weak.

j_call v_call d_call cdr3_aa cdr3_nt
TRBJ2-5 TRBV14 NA CASSFGLLGETQYF TGTGCCAGCAGCTTCGGACTCCTCGGCGAGACCCAGTACTTC
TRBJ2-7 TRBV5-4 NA CASSSQRDSKYEQYF TGTGCCAGCAGCAGCCAAAGGGACTCCAAATACGAGCAGTACTTC
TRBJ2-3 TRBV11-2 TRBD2 CASSLRLARRSTDTQYF TGTGCCAGCAGCTTAAGACTAGCGCGCAGGAGCACAGATACGCAGTATTTT
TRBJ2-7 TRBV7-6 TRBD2 CASSPSGGSYEQYF TGTGCCAGCAGCCCAAGCGGCGGGAGCTACGAGCAGTACTTC
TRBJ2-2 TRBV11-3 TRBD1 CASSTGTGDTGELFF TGTGCCAGCAGCACCGGGACAGGTGACACCGGGGAGCTGTTTTTT
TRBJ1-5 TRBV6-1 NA CASSHGGAGNQPQHF TGTGCCAGCAGTCACGGGGGGGCTGGCAATCAGCCCCAGCATTTT
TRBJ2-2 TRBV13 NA CASRPGTFNTGELFF TGTGCCAGCAGACCCGGGACTTTTAACACCGGGGAGCTGTTTTTT
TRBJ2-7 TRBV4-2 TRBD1 CASSQEGRQGGYEQYF TGTGCCAGCAGCCAAGAAGGGCGACAGGGTGGATACGAGCAGTACTTC
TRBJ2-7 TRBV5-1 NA CASREGISTVNEQYF TGCGCCAGCCGAGAGGGAATATCTACGGTTAACGAGCAGTACTTC
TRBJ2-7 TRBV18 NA CASSPPLQTYEQYF TGTGCCAGCTCACCACCGCTACAGACCTACGAGCAGTACTTC
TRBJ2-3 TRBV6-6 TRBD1 CASRGEGATDTQYF TGTGCCAGCAGGGGAGAGGGGGCGACAGATACGCAGTATTTT
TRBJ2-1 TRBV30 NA CAWSGEHRGNEQFF TGTGCCTGGAGTGGCGAGCATAGGGGCAATGAGCAGTTCTTC
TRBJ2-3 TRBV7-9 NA CASSLDSSTGDTQYF TGTGCCAGCAGCCTCGATAGTAGTACAGGTGATACGCAGTATTTT
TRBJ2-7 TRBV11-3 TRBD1 CASSSGTGTEQYF TGTGCCAGCAGCAGCGGGACAGGGACCGAGCAGTACTTC
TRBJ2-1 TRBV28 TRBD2 CASSSPTSGRLKYNEQFF TGTGCCAGCAGTTCTCCGACTAGCGGGAGATTGAAATACAATGAGCAGTTCTTC
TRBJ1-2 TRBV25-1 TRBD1 CASSEHIRGQGYTF TGTGCCAGCAGTGAACACATCAGGGGACAGGGCTACACCTTC
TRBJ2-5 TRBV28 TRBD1 CASSLSGQGRSETQYF TGTGCCAGCAGTTTATCGGGACAGGGGAGGAGCGAGACCCAGTACTTC
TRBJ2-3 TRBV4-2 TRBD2 CASSPGLAGSTTDTQYF TGTGCCAGCAGCCCCGGACTAGCGGGATCCACAACAGATACGCAGTATTTT
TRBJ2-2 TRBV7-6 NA CARRINGGRETGELFF TGTGCCAGGCGCATAAACGGGGGGCGAGAAACCGGGGAGCTGTTTTTT
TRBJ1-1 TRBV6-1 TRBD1 CASLTGVENTEAFF TGTGCCAGCCTTACAGGGGTAGAGAACACTGAAGCTTTCTTT
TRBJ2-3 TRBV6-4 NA CASSESRGDTQYF TGTGCCAGCAGTGAATCCAGAGGAGATACGCAGTATTTT
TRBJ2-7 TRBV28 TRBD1 CASSLVTGDEQYF TGTGCCAGCAGCCTTGTAACAGGGGACGAGCAGTACTTC
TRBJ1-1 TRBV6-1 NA CASSERGRTEAFF TGTGCCAGCAGTGAACGGGGGAGGACTGAAGCTTTCTTT
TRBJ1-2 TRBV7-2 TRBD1 CASSFDRGRVFGGYTF TGTGCCAGCAGCTTCGACAGGGGGCGCGTCTTTGGTGGCTACACCTTC
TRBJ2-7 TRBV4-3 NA CASSPTPTSSYEQYF TGCGCCAGCAGCCCCACCCCGACTAGTTCCTACGAGCAGTACTTC
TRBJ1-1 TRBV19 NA CASSIVAEAFF TGTGCCAGTAGTATAGTCGCTGAAGCTTTCTTT
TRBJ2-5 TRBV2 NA CASSEGAGETQYF TGTGCCAGCAGTGAAGGGGCTGGGGAGACCCAGTACTTC
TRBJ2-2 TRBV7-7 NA CASSKEGYTGELFF TGTGCCAGCAGCAAAGAGGGTTACACCGGGGAGCTGTTTTTT
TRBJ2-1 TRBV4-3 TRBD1 CASSPRTGFYNEQFF TGCGCCAGCAGCCCCCGGACAGGGTTTTACAATGAGCAGTTCTTC
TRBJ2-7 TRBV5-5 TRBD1 CASSLRDRGYEQYF TGTGCCAGCAGCTTGAGGGACAGGGGCTACGAGCAGTACTTC
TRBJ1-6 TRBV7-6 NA CASSLWSGSSPLHF TGTGCCAGCAGCTTATGGTCAGGCAGCTCACCCCTCCACTTT
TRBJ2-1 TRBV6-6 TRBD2 CASSSGLGSVEQFF TGTGCCAGCAGTAGCGGACTAGGATCAGTTGAGCAGTTCTTC
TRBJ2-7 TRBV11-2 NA CAGSPNRDSEQYF TGTGCCGGCAGCCCGAACCGGGACTCTGAGCAGTACTTC
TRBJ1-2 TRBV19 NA CASSIAMIGGYTF TGTGCCAGTAGTATCGCCATGATCGGTGGCTACACCTTC
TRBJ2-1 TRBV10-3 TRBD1 CAIRRDRGSNEQFF TGTGCCATCCGCCGGGACAGGGGGTCCAATGAGCAGTTCTTC
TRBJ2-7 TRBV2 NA CASRGLYGRHEQYF TGTGCCAGCAGAGGACTATACGGCAGACACGAGCAGTACTTC
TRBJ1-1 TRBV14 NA CASSPHGKVAEAFF TGTGCCAGCAGCCCCCACGGGAAGGTCGCTGAAGCTTTCTTT
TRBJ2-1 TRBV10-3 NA CAIRSGGGANNEQFF TGTGCCATCAGGTCGGGAGGGGGCGCAAACAATGAGCAGTTCTTC
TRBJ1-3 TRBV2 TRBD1 CASRWGQGNTIYF TGTGCCAGCCGATGGGGACAGGGAAACACCATATATTTT
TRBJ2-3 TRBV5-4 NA CASNQDSGTDTQYF TGTGCCAGCAACCAGGATAGCGGCACAGATACGCAGTATTTT
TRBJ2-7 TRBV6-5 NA CASSPRTLTHEQYF TGTGCCAGCAGTCCTCGGACTCTCACCCACGAGCAGTACTTC
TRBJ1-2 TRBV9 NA CASSVAQNMRADANYGYTF TGTGCCAGCAGCGTAGCTCAAAACATGAGGGCGGACGCTAACTATGGCTACACCTTC
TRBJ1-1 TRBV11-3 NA CASSLGSGVDTEAFF TGTGCCAGCAGCTTAGGGTCCGGGGTCGACACTGAAGCTTTCTTT
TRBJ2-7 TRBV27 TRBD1 CASSPPGTGDYLNSYEQYF TGTGCCAGCAGTCCCCCGGGGACAGGGGATTACTTAAACTCCTACGAGCAGTACTTC
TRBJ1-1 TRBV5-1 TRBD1 CASSFYLGQINTEAFF TGCGCCAGCAGCTTCTACCTGGGACAGATAAACACTGAAGCTTTCTTT
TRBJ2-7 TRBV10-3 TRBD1 CATSTGGEYEQYF TGTGCCACTTCGACAGGGGGCGAGTACGAGCAGTACTTC